This TCR beta chain appears in the sequencing data of a study of spatial heterogeneity in lung cancer. Study findings and constraints: Counts of expanded intratumoral alpha and beta TCRs tracked tumor mutation counts. The authors estimated that approximately 6.9% of tumor T cells were covered for alpha chains and over 11% for beta chains.

The germline V gene has CDR1 SGHRS and CDR2 YFSETQ. V gave up 0 bases and J gave up 2 bases, with 7 bases separating them. This CDR3 has 14 amino acids. Indicated time point: sample taken at primary tumor resection. Samples came from around 70 TRACERx patients with untreated early-stage lung cancer. Without sorting, whole RNA was sequenced from tumor, nontumor lung or frozen PBMC. A unique molecular identifier was attached to every TCR cDNA molecule. TCRdb processed the 5' RACE reads anew with MiXCR; each CDR3 protein has one entry. In the table there are more than 2,500 distinct CDR3 sequences, 5% to 7.5% of which are singletons. This clonotype ranks as medium-sized (0.01 to 0.1%). Its antigen is still unknown. A library made for alpha chains picked up this beta chain off target, so its size means little.

The sequencing used lung tumor tissue, collected at surgery. The V gene is TRBV5-1, the J gene TRBJ2-3; D gene uncertain. This clonotype was sampled from a male donor with early-stage non-small cell lung cancer. The DNA of the CDR3 is TGCGCCAGCAGCTTGGGAGGTTACACAGATACGCAGTATTTT. Amino acids: CASSLGGYTDTQYF.